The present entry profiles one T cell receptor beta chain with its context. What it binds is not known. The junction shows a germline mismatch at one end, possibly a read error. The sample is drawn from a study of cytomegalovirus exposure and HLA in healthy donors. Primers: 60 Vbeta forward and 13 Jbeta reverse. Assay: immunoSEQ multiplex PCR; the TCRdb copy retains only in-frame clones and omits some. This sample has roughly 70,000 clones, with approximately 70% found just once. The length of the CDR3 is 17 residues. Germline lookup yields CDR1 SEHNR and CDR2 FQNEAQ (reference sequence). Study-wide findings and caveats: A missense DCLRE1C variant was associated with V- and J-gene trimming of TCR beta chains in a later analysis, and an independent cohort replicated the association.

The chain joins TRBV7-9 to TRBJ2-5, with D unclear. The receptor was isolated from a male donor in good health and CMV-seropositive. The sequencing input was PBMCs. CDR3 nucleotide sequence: TGTTCCAGCAGCTTAATGAATGCGGCGGATGATCAAGAGACCCAGTACTTC. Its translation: CSSSLMNAADDQETQYF.